Below are 30 T cell receptor beta chains sequenced from a single sample in a study of vaccination and CD4 T cells after COVID-19. The treatment: roughly ten-day PBMC culture with coronavirus spike peptide pools or control peptides (ViraFEST assay). According to the study, CD4+ T cells from the unexposed donor were gathered ahead of the COVID-19 pandemic (2011-2018). The antigens for these receptors are not known. Once obtained from cultured CD4+ T cells, the DNA was sequenced using the Oncomine TCR Beta short-read assay. TCRdb reprocessed the PCR reads via MiXCR and lists one record per CDR3 protein. The repertoire holds roughly 1,400 distinct CDR3 sequences, with about 47% as singletons. Sequenced: CD4+ T cells from blood, cultured in vitro. Source of these receptors: a human donor in good health.

The table lists this clonotype with a few counts. The chain has TRBV19 and TRBJ2-3; 13 nucleotides match TRBD2. The J segment lost 5 bases and the V segment lost 0 bases, leaving 2 bases of the junction unmatched. This CDR3 comprises 16 residues. Per the germline V gene, CDR1 is LNHDA and CDR2 is SQIVND (reference sequence). CDR3 residues: CASSIDTSGGGDTQYF. As DNA, the CDR3 is TGTGCCAGTAGTATAGATACTAGCGGGGGGGGAGATACGCAGTATTTT.

This clonotype was seen only a few times. This rearrangement joins TRBV7-2 to TRBJ1-2; 7 bases line up with TRBD1. The germline V gene has CDR1 SGHTA and CDR2 FQGNSA. This CDR3 region has 13 residues. V shed 8 bases, J shed 8 bases, and the junction held 11 bases outside the gene matches. The CDR3 loop reads CASALDRARGYTF. CDR3 in DNA: TGTGCCAGCGCACTTGACAGGGCTAGGGGCTACACCTTC. The entire variable domain, with the rest obtained from reference TRBV7-2 and TRBJ1-2, is as follows: GAGVSQSPSNKVTEKGKDVELRCDPISGHTALYWYRQSLGQGLEFLIYFQGNSAPDKSGLPSDRFSAERTGGSVSTLTIQRTQQEDSAVYLCASALDRARGYTFGSGTRLTVV.

In this sample, this clonotype turned up a few times. The chain is built from TRBV21-1 and TRBJ2-7; TRBD1 is the table's D call, not checked against the DNA. TRBV21-1 corresponds to a pseudogene. The CDR3 spans 13 residues. The CDR3 region has the DNA TGTGCCAGCAGCAAAGGGGACCCCCCCGAGCAGTACTTC. This gives the protein CASSKGDPPEQYF.

In this sample, this clonotype turned up once. The chain recombines TRBV7-2 with TRBJ2-6, with 8 bases matching TRBD1. V dropped 6 bases and J dropped 3; count of bases not matched to a gene: 13. Germline V CDR1 and CDR2: SGHTA, FQGNSA. CDR3 length: 18 residues. The DNA of the CDR3 is TGTGCCAGCAGGGGGCCCAGGGGGCAAAGTCTTGGGGCCAACGTCCTGACTTTC. Protein sequence: CASRGPRGQSLGANVLTF.

This clonotype was found a few times. The chain has TRBV7-2 and TRBJ1-6; D perhaps matches TRBD1 (6 bases). This CDR3 has 15 amino acids. Germline-derived CDR1 and CDR2 are SGHTA and FQGNSA. Trimming cost V 3 bases and J 7 bases, with 13 bases left between them. The CDR3 spells CASSFLQGGNSPLHF. The CDR3 nucleotides are TGTGCCAGCAGCTTTCTACAGGGAGGCAATTCACCCCTCCACTTT.

The J gene is TRBJ1-2, the V gene TRBV4-1; maybe TRBD1 (5 bases). The CDR3 runs to 13 residues. Germline CDR1 reads MGHRA; CDR2 reads YSYEKL. V was pared by 4 bases and J by 1 base, with 7 bases between. CDR3 sequence reads: CASSPGGNYGYTF. The CDR3, as DNA: TGCGCCAGCAGCCCGGGGGGTAACTATGGCTACACCTTC.

The chain combines TRBV7-2 with TRBJ2-3; TRBD2 agrees at 7 bases. Germline CDR1 SGHTA, CDR2 FQGNSA. Trimming took 11 bases from V and 3 from J; bases not matched to a gene: 5. CDR3 size: 12 residues. The CDR3 sequence is CAGGEDTDTQYF. CDR3 DNA: TGTGCCGGGGGGGAGGATACAGATACGCAGTATTTT.

This rearrangement joins TRBV6-1 to TRBJ2-6; tentatively, D is TRBD1 (5 bases). The ends were cut back, 4 bases at V and 1 base at J, with 8 bases in the middle. Germline CDR1 is MNHNS and CDR2 is SASEGT. The CDR3 has 15 amino acids. CDR3: CASSGQGSGANVLTF. CDR3 bases: TGTGCCAGCAGTGGCCAGGGTTCTGGGGCCAACGTCCTGACTTTC.

This clonotype showed up just a few times. This chain's CDR3 is CASSLRYNYGYTF. Here the CDR3 DNA reads TGTGCCAGCAGCCTTAGGTACAACTATGGCTACACCTTC. The chain recombines TRBV6-1 with TRBJ1-2; D remains unclear. Trimming took 6 bases from V and 2 from J, leaving 10 bases between them. This CDR3 has 13 amino acids. CDR1 is MNHNS and CDR2 is SASEGT in the germline V gene.

CDR3 residues: CASSYSTANTGELFF. The DNA for the CDR3 is TGTGCCAGCAGTTATTCGACAGCTAACACCGGGGAGCTGTTTTTT. V usage is TRBV6-2 or TRBV6-3 and J usage is TRBJ2-2, with D maybe TRBD1 (5 bases). The CDR3 is made up of 15 amino acids. With 3 bases removed from V and 2 bases from J, the gap between germline ends came to 10 bases. Looked up from germline, CDR1 is MNHEY and CDR2 is SVGEGT.

The gene calls are TRBV20-1 and TRBJ2-7; D may match TRBD1 or TRBD2 (5 bases each). Per the germline V gene, CDR1 is DFQATT and CDR2 is SNEGSKA (reference sequence). The CDR3 covers 16 residues. Trimming pared 4 bases from V and 4 bases from J, leaving 23 bases between. CDR3 amino acids: CSATPPLPGTTYEQYF. Here the CDR3 DNA reads TGCAGTGCTACCCCACCCCTCCCGGGGACCACTTACGAGCAGTACTTC.

J is TRBJ2-3 and V is TRBV24-1; weak D call: TRBD2 (6 bases). V was cut by 4 bases and J by 1 base, with 11 bases left in between. Germline CDR1 and CDR2: KGHDR and SFDVKD. CDR3 size: 15 residues. Written as DNA, the CDR3 is TGTGCCACCAGTGACCTGACTAGGGGCACAGATACGCAGTATTTT. It codes for CATSDLTRGTDTQYF.

The chain uses TRBV27 and TRBJ2-7; D gene ambiguous. This CDR3 has 13 amino acids. V was clipped by 8 bases and J by 6 bases, with 17 bases between them. Germline CDR1 reads MNHEY; CDR2 reads SMNVEV (reference sequence). The CDR3 region has the DNA TGTGCCAGCGGAAGGCCACCCTCGCGCGAGCAGTACTTC. It specifies CASGRPPSREQYF.

This chain connects TRBV7-9 to TRBJ2-7; 12 nucleotides agree with TRBD1. The V gene's germline CDR1 is SEHNR and CDR2 FQNEAQ (reference sequence). Trimming at V came to 3 bases and at J to 5 bases, leaving 8 bases not matched to a gene. The CDR3 is 16 amino acids. The CDR3 nucleotides are TGTGCCAGCAGCTTGGGACGGGGGACAGGGGGCCACGAGCAGTACTTC. Amino acid sequence: CASSLGRGTGGHEQYF.

This clonotype was seen only a few times. The chain employs TRBV7-2 and TRBJ1-5; no reliable D call. The V end lost 3 bases, the J end lost 1 base, and 10 bases lay between the germline ends. CDR1 and CDR2 (germline): SGHTA, FQGNSA. The CDR3 runs 15 residues. CDR3 in DNA: TGTGCCAGCAGCTTTTATTGGGGAAGCAATCAGCCCCAGCATTTT. Its protein product is CASSFYWGSNQPQHF.

The chain recombines TRBV5-6 with TRBJ1-2; D remains unclear. The CDR3 is 12 residues long. V lost 5 bases to trimming and J lost 9 bases, with 14 bases between them. Germline CDR1 SGHDT, CDR2 YYEEEE. This CDR3 is CASRIPTSSYTF. The CDR3 DNA is TGTGCCAGCAGAATTCCGACAAGTAGCTACACCTTC. Full variable domain (missing parts from reference TRBV5-6 and TRBJ1-2): DAGVTQSPTHLIKTRGQQVTLRCSPKSGHDTVSWYQQALGQGPQFIFQYYEEEERQRGNFPDRFSGHQFPNYSSELNVNALLLGDSALYLCASRIPTSSYTFGSGTRLTVV.

The rearrangement links TRBV20-1 to TRBJ2-5, with 15 nucleotides matching TRBD2. Germline V CDR1 and CDR2: DFQATT, SNEGSKA (reference sequence). The CDR3 has 17 residues. V gave up 1 base and J gave up 4 bases; unmatched junction bases: 7. The CDR3 region is CSARVRGLAGGGETQYF. CDR3 coding DNA: TGCAGTGCTAGAGTCCGGGGACTAGCGGGGGGCGGAGAGACCCAGTACTTC.

CDR3 protein: CASSREGFNSPLHF. The CDR3 coding sequence is TGTGCCAGCTCAAGGGAGGGGTTTAATTCACCCCTCCACTTT. The chain uses TRBV12-3 or TRBV12-4 and TRBJ1-6, with D maybe TRBD1 (5 bases). The CDR3 is made up of 14 amino acids. Trimming shortened V by 8 bases and J by 6 bases, and 14 bases separated the two germline ends.

V and J are TRBV19 and TRBJ2-1; 10 positions agree with TRBD2. Germline V CDR1 and CDR2: LNHDA, SQIVND (reference sequence). V dropped 5 bases and J dropped 5; count of bases not matched to a gene: 9. This CDR3 has 16 amino acids. CDR3 in amino acids: CASSSTPLAGNNEQFF. In DNA form, the CDR3 reads TGTGCCAGTAGTTCGACCCCACTAGCGGGGAACAATGAGCAGTTCTTC.

The chain has TRBV11-2 and TRBJ2-2; 9 bases map to TRBD2. Germline CDR1 is SGHAT and CDR2 is FQNNGV. The trim removed 0 bases at V and 6 bases at J, leaving 5 bases unmatched. This CDR3 has 16 amino acids. DNA for the CDR3: TGTGCCAGCAGCTTAGAAGGGACTAGCTTGGCCGGGGAGCTGTTTTTT. Translation: CASSLEGTSLAGELFF.

J is TRBJ1-6 and V is TRBV5-1; the D gene is possibly TRBD1 (5 bases). The germline V and J ends were trimmed by 2 bases and 5 bases, with 8 bases remaining between them. This CDR3 has 14 residues. Germline CDR1 is SGHRS and CDR2 is YFSETQ. The CDR3 reads CASSLIRDNSPLHF. CDR3 bases: TGCGCCAGCAGCTTAATCAGGGATAATTCACCCCTCCACTTT.

This clonotype was observed a few times. The V and J genes are TRBV7-6 and TRBJ2-5, with 7 bases fitting TRBD2. Per the germline V gene, CDR1 is SGHVS and CDR2 is FNYEAQ. Trimming took 4 bases from V and 4 from J; bases not matched to a gene: 9. The CDR3 consists of 15 residues. The CDR3 DNA is TGTGCCAGCAGCTCCGGGACTACCCTGGGAGAGACCCAGTACTTC. Protein sequence: CASSSGTTLGETQYF.

This clonotype showed up just a few times. This chain uses TRBV5-4 with TRBJ1-2; D ambiguous. Trimming left V 5 bases short and J 8 bases short, with 19 bases between. The CDR3 length is 14 residues. In germline, CDR1 is SGHNT, CDR2 YYREEE (reference sequence). CDR3 DNA: TGTGCCAGCAGGCCCTGGGGAGGGAGCGGGGGCTACACCTTC. Its translation is CASRPWGGSGGYTF.

This clonotype was counted a single time. The rearrangement links TRBV6-2 or TRBV6-3 to TRBJ1-2, with TRBD1 identical over 8 bases. CDR1 and CDR2 from the germline V gene are MNHEY and SVGEGT. This CDR3 contains 16 residues. The junction had 11 bases not matched to a gene; V was cut back by 8 bases and J by 0 bases. CDR3 in DNA: TGTGCCAGCGAAGGACAGGGAAGCCTTTCTAACTATGGCTACACCTTC. Its translation: CASEGQGSLSNYGYTF.

This clonotype was counted only a few times. The J gene is TRBJ2-3, the V gene TRBV6-1; 12 bases align to TRBD2. Germline V lookup: CDR1 MNHNS, CDR2 SASEGT. The ends lost 3 bases at V and 3 bases at J; junction bases unmatched: 1. The CDR3 is 15 residues long. The CDR3 bases are TGTGCCAGCAGTGATGGACTAGCGGGAACAGATACGCAGTATTTT. Its protein product is CASSDGLAGTDTQYF.

The chain uses TRBV29-1 and TRBJ1-1; D perhaps matches TRBD1 (6 bases). Germline loops: CDR1 SQVTM, CDR2 ANQGSEA. The CDR3 sequence is 12 residues long. CDR3 coding DNA: TGCGGGGTGGGACAAATGAACACTGAAGCTTTCTTT. This sequence encodes CGVGQMNTEAFF. The full variable domain, with the rest looked up from reference TRBV29-1 and TRBJ1-1, is SAVISQKPSRDICQRGTSLTIQCQVDSQVTMMFWYRQQPGQSLTLIATANQGSEATYESGFVIDKFPISRPNLTFSTLTVSNMSPEDSSIYLCGVGQMNTEAFFGQGTRLTVV.

The CDR3 here is CASSLLALAEAFF. The DNA for the CDR3 is TGCGCCAGCAGCTTGTTGGCACTAGCTGAAGCTTTCTTT. The chain has TRBV5-1 and TRBJ1-1; no clear D gene. The V and J ends lost 1 base and 6 bases respectively, with 10 bases between them. Looked up from germline, CDR1 is SGHRS and CDR2 is YFSETQ. This CDR3 contains 13 residues.

This clonotype was recorded a few times. The J gene is TRBJ1-3, the V gene TRBV20-1; tentative D call: TRBD1 (6 bases). CDR3 length: 13 residues. Trimming cost V 5 bases and J 1 base, with 9 bases left between them. CDR1 is DFQATT, CDR2 SNEGSKA, per germline (reference sequence). The CDR3 here is CSAPTGSGNTIYF. CDR3 nucleotides: TGCAGTGCTCCCACAGGGTCTGGAAACACCATATATTTT.

This clonotype was observed once. V and J are TRBV19 and TRBJ1-2; TRBD1 is a possible D gene (6 bases). CDR3 length: 17 amino acids. The germline gives CDR1 LNHDA, CDR2 SQIVND (reference sequence). V was pared by 6 bases and J by 4 bases, with 24 bases between. CDR3 in DNA: TGTGCCAGTAGATATGGCGGGACAACACATCTCGGCTATGGCTACACCTTC. The encoded protein is CASRYGGTTHLGYGYTF.

This rearrangement joins TRBV5-4 to TRBJ2-3; 11 bases are a match to TRBD2. V gave up 2 bases and J gave up 6 bases; unmatched junction bases: 8. CDR1 and CDR2 from the germline V gene are SGHNT and YYREEE (reference sequence). CDR3 length: 16 amino acids. The CDR3 region is CASSLALAGGRDTQYF. The DNA for the CDR3 is TGTGCCAGCAGCTTAGCCCTAGCGGGGGGCCGGGATACGCAGTATTTT.